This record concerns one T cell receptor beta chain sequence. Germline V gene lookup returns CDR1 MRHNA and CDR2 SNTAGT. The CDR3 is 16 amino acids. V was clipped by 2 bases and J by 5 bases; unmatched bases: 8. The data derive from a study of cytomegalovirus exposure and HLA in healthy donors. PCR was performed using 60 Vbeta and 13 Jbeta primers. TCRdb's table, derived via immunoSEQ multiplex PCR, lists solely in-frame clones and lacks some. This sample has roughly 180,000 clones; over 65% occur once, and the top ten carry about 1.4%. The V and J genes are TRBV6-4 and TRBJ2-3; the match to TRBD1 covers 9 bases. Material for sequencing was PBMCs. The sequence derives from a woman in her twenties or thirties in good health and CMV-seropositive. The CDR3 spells CASSDPGTGTGDTQYF. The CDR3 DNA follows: TGTGCCAGCAGTGACCCGGGGACAGGGACGGGAGATACGCAGTATTTT.